This TCR beta chain was observed in a study of CD8 T cells in Susac syndrome (dated by TCRdb to between 2018 and 2021). A note on the overall study: Whether CD8+ T cell activation and differentiation in Susac syndrome was antigen driven was tested using repertoire sequencing. Study-wide conclusions, independent of this receptor: The number of individuals in the TCR sequencing and HLA analysis was acknowledged as relatively small.

Peripheral blood CD8+ and CD4+ T cells from healthy donors, Susac syndrome patients and multiple sclerosis patients were profiled by high-throughput TCR beta sequencing. The multiple sclerosis controls were treatment-naive patients whose relapsing-remitting disease, either stable or active, fulfilled the revised McDonald criteria. Bulk CD8+ and CD4+ T cells were purified by magnetic negative isolation, while CD8+ TEMRA cells were enriched using FACS. Blood was drawn into EDTA tubes, processed within 24 hours, and PBMCs were isolated by density gradient centrifugation. PBMCs intended for TCR sequencing were frozen in liquid nitrogen and were later thawed in a 37 degrees C water bath. Purity of sorted or isolated CD4+, CD8+ and CD8+ TEMRA cells was at least 90%. The CDR3 sequence holds 17 residues, the cysteine and phenylalanine included. The entry retains the CDR3 DNA only, 51 bases that are in frame from base 1. Unmatched junction bases come to 13, with V trimmed by 1 base and J by 7 bases. For CDR1 and CDR2, the germline V gene (reference sequence) lists LNHDA and SQIVND.

This clonotype was picked up one time. Its recognized antigen is unknown. No quality values exist for individual bases; no much larger clone is one base distant. Just one read gives weak support. RNA was extracted using the RNeasy kit, and roughly 0.5 to 1 microgram was reverse transcribed with random hexamers. The immunoSEQ multiplex PCR assay, which covers 54 Vbeta and 13 Jbeta segments, was used to amplify TCR beta CDR3 regions. Bias from PCR amplification was corrected by using a synthetic template baseline for primer optimization and for computational correction. As for the authors' bioinformatics: Only productive sequences were kept, with reads annotated to V, D and J genes according to IMGT and analyzed in immunoSEQ Analyzer. To calculate clonality, Shannon entropy was normalized by log2 of the number of productive unique sequences and then subtracted from one. Public and private clones were assessed among the 100 most prevalent clones of each patient and control. A clone was defined as Susac-specific if it was absent from the healthy and MS cohorts, from roughly 1,000 published viral clones and from other ImmuneACCESS disease sequences. The raw public data were reprocessed by TCRdb itself: fastp quality trimming at Q25, MiXCR clonotype calling, in-frame beta chains only. Each entry merges the rows of one CDR3 protein and shows their most common DNA and genes. The V and J calls come from TCRdb's annotation, not from the publication. Recorded for this sample are roughly 130,000 distinct CDR3 sequences; about 94% of them occurred a single time. In total, the top ten clones hold over 0.1% of the sample.

Sequencing used CD4+ T cells from PBMCs. This TCR came from a human donor with multiple sclerosis. The rearranged segments are TRBV19 and TRBJ2-1; the junction holds 7 bases that match TRBD2. This receptor carries the CDR3 CASSIGRGRTRRNEQFF. The DNA sequence is as follows: TGTGCCAGTAGTATAGGAAGAGGGAGGACTAGAAGGAATGAGCAGTTCTTC. This CDR3, with the reference TRBV19 and TRBJ2-1 proteins standing in past its ends, gives the full variable domain DGGITQSPKYLFRKEGQNVTLSCEQNLNHDAMYWYRQDPGQGLRLIYYSQIVNDFQKGDIAEGYSVSREKKESFPLTVTSAQKNPTAFYLCASSIGRGRTRRNEQFFGPGTRLTVL.